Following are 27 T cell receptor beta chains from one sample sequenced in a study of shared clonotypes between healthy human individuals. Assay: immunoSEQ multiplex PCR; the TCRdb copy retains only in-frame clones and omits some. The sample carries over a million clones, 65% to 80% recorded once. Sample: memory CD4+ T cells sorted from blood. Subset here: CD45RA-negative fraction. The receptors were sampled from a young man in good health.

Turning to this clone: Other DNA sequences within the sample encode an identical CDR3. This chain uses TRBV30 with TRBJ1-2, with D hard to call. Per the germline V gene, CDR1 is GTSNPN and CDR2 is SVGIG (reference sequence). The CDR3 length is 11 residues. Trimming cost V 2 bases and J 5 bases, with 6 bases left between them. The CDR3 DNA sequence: TGTGCCTGGAGTCAAGATTATGGCTACACCTTC. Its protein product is CAWSQDYGYTF.

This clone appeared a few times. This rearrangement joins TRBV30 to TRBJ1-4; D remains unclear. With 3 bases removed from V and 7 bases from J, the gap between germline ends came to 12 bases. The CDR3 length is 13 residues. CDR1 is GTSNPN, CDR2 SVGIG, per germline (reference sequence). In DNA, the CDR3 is TGTGCCTGGAGAGGTCGGTGGGGTGAAAAACTGTTTTTT. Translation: CAWRGRWGEKLFF.

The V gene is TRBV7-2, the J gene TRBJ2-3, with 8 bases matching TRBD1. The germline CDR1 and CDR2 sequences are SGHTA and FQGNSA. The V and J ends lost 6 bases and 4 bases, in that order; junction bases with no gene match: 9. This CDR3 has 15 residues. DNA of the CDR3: TGTGCCAGCAGTAGGACAGGGTTTGACGCAGATACGCAGTATTTT. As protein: CASSRTGFDADTQYF.

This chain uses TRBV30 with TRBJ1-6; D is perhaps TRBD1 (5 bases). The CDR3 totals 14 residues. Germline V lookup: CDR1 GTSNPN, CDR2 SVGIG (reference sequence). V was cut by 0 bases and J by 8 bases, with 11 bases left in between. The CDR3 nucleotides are TGTGCCTGGAGTGTAGTTAAAGGGGATTCACCCCTCCACTTT. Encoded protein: CAWSVVKGDSPLHF.

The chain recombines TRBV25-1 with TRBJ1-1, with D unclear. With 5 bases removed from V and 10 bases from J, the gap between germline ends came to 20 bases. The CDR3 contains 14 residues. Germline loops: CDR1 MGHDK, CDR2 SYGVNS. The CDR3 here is CASSQPSFGDGAFF. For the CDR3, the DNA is TGTGCCAGCAGTCAACCGTCCTTTGGAGACGGAGCTTTCTTT.

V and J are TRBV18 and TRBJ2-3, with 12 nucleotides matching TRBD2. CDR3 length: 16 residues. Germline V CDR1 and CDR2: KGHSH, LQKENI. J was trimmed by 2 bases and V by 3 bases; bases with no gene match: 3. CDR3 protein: CASSPGTSGFTDTQYF. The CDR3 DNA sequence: TGTGCCAGCTCACCCGGGACTAGCGGGTTCACAGATACGCAGTATTTT.

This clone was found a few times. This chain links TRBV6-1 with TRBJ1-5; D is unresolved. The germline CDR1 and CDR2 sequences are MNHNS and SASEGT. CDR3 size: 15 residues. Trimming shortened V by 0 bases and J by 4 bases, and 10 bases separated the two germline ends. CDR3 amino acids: CASSEAWTVNQPQHF. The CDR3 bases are TGTGCCAGCAGTGAAGCGTGGACGGTTAATCAGCCCCAGCATTTT.

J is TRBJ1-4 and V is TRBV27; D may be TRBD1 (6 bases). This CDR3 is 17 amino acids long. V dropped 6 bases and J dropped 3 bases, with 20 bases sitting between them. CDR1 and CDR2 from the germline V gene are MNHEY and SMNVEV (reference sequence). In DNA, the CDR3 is TGTGCCAGCAGATCTCTAGGGGCAGGGGAGGCTAATGAAAAACTGTTTTTT. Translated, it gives CASRSLGAGEANEKLFF.

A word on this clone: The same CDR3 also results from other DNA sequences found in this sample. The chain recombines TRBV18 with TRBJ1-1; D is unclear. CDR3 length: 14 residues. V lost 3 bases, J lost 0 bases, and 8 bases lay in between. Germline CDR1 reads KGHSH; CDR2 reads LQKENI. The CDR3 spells CASSPVGVNTEAFF. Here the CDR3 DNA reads TGTGCCAGCTCACCCGTCGGTGTGAACACTGAAGCTTTCTTT.

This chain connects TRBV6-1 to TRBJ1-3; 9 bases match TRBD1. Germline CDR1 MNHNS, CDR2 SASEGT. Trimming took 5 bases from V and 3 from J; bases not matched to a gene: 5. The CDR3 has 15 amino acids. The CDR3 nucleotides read TGTGCCAGCAGTACAGGGGGCGCATATGGAAACACCATATATTTT. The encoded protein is CASSTGGAYGNTIYF.

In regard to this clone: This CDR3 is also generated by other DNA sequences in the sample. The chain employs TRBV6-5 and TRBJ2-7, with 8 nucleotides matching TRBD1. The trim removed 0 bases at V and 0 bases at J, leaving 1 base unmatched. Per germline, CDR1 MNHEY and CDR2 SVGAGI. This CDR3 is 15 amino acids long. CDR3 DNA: TGTGCCAGCAGTTACTCGGGGACAGGCTCCTACGAGCAGTACTTC. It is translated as CASSYSGTGSYEQYF.

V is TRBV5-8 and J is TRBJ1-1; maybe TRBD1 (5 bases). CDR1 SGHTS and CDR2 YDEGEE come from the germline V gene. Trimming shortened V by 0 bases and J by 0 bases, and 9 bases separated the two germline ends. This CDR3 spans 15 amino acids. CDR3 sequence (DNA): TGTGCCAGCAGCTTGGCAGGGAACATGAACACTGAAGCTTTCTTT. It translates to CASSLAGNMNTEAFF. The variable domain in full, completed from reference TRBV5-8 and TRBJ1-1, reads EAGVTQSPTHLIKTRGQQATLRCSPISGHTSVYWYQQALGLGLQFLLWYDEGEERNRGNFPPRFSGRQFPNYSSELNVNALELEDSALYLCASSLAGNMNTEAFFGQGTRLTVV.

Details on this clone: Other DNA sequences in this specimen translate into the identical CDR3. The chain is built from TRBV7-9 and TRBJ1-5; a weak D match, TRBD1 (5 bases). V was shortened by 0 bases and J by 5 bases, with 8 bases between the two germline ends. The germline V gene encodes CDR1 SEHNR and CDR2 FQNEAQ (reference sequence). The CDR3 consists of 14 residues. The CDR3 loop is CASSLAGGDQPQHF. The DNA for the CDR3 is TGTGCCAGCAGCTTAGCTGGGGGTGATCAGCCCCAGCATTTT.

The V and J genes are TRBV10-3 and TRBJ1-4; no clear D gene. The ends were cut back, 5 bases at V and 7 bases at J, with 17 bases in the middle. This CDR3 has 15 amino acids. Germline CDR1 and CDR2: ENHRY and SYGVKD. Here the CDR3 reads CAISPSGNLGEKLFF. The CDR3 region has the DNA TGTGCCATCAGTCCATCGGGGAACTTGGGTGAAAAACTGTTTTTT.

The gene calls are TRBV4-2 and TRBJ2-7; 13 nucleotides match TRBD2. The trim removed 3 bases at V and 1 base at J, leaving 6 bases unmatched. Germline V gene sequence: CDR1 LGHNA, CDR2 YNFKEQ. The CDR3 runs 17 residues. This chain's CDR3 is CASSHLGTSGVSYEQYF. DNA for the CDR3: TGTGCCAGCAGCCACTTAGGGACTAGCGGGGTTTCCTACGAGCAGTACTTC.

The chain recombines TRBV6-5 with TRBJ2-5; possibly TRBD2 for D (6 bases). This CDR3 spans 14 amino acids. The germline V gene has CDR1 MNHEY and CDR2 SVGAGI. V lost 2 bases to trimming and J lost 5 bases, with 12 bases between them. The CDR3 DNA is TGTGCCAGCAGTTACGGGACTCCTGCCGAGACCCAGTACTTC. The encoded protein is CASSYGTPAETQYF.

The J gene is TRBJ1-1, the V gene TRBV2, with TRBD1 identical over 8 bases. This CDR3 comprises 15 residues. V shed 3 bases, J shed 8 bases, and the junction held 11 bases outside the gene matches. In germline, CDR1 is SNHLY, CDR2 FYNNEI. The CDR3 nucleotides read TGTGCCAGCAGTGAGGATCGGACAGGGAAAGAGGAAGCTTTCTTT. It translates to CASSEDRTGKEEAFF.

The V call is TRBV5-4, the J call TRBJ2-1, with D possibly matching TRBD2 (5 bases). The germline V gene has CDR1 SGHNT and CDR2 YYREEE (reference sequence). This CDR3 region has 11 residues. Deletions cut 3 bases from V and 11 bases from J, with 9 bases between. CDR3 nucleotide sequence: TGTGCCAGCAGCTCGACTAACCAGCAGTTCTTC. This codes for CASSSTNQQFF.

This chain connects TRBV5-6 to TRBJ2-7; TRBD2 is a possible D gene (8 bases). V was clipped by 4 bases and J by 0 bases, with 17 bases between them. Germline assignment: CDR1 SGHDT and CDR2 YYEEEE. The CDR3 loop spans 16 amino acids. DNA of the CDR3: TGTGCCAGCAGCCCGGGAGGGACAGTGAGCTCCTACGAGCAGTACTTC. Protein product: CASSPGGTVSSYEQYF.

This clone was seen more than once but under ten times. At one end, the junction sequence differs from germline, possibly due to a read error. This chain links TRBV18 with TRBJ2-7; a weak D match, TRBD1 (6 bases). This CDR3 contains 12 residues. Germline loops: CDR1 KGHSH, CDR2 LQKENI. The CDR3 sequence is CASSEKRQESNF. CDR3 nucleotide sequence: TGTGCCAGCTCAGAAAAAAGACAGGAAAGTAATTTC.

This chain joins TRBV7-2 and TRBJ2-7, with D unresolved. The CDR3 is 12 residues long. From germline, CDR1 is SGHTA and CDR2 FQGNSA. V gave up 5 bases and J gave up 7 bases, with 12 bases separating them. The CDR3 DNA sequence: TGTGCCAGCAGCCTCTTGGGTGGGGAGCAGTACTTC. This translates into CASSLLGGEQYF.

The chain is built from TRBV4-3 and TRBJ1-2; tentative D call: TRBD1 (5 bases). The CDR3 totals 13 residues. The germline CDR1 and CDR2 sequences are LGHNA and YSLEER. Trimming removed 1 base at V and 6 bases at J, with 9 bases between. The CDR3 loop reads CASSQAGVHGYTF. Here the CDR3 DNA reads TGCGCCAGCAGCCAAGCGGGGGTCCATGGCTACACCTTC.

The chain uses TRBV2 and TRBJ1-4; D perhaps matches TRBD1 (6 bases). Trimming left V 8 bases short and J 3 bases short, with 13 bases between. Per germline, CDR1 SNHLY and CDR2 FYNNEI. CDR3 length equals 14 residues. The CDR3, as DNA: TGTGCCAGCGGGATAGGGGGAGCTAATGAAAAACTGTTTTTT. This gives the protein CASGIGGANEKLFF.

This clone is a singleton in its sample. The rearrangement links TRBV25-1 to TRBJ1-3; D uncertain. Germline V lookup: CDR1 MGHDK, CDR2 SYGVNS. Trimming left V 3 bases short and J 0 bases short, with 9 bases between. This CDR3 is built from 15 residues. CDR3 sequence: CASSDLTSSGNTIYF. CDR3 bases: TGTGCCAGCAGTGATCTGACAAGCTCTGGAAACACCATATATTTT.

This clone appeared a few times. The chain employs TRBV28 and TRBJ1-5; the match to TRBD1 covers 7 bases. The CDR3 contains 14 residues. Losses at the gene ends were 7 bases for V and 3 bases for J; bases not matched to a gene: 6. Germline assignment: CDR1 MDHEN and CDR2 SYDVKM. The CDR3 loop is CASMRGPANQPQHF. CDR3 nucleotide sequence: TGTGCCAGCATGAGGGGGCCCGCCAATCAGCCCCAGCATTTT.

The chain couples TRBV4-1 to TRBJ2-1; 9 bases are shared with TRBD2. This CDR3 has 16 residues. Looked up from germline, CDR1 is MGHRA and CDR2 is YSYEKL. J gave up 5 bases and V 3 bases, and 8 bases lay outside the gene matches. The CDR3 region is CASSQSLAGTNNEQFF. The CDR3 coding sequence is TGCGCCAGCAGCCAGTCGCTAGCGGGGACAAACAATGAGCAGTTCTTC.

This chain's CDR3 is CSVAGQAYNGEQYF. The CDR3 DNA reads as TGCAGCGTTGCAGGTCAGGCCTATAACGGCGAGCAGTACTTC. V gene TRBV29-1 combines with J gene TRBJ2-7, with D uncertain. The CDR3 extends over 14 amino acids. Germline CDR1 SQVTM, CDR2 ANQGSEA. Trimming took off 4 bases at V and 6 bases at J, with 19 bases between the two ends.